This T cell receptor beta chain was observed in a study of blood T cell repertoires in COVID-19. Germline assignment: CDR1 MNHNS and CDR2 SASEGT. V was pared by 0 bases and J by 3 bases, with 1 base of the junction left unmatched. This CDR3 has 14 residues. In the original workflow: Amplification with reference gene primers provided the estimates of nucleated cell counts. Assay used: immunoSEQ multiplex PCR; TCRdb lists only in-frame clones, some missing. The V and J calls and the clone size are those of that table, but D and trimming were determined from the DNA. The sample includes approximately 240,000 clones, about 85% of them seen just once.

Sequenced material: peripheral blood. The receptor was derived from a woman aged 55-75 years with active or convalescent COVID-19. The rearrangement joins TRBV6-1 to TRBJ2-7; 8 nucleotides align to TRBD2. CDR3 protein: CASSEASGIYEQYF. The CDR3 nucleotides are TGTGCCAGCAGTGAAGCTAGCGGGATCTACGAGCAGTACTTC.